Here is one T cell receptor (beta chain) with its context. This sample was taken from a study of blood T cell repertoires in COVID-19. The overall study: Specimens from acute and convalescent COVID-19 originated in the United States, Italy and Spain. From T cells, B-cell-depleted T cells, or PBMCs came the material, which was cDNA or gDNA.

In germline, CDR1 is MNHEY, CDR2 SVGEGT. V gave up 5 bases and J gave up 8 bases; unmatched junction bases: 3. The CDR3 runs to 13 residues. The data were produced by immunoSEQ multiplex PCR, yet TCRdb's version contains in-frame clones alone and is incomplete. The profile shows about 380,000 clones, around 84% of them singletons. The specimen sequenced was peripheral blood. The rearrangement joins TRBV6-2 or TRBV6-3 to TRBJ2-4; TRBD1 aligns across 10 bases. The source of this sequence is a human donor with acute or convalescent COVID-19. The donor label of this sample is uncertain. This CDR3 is CASSLGTGDIQYF. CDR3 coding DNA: TGTGCCAGCAGTCTTGGGACAGGGGACATTCAGTACTTC.